These 19 T cell receptor beta chains originate from one sample sequenced in a study of T cells in Graves' hyperthyroidism and ophthalmopathy. RNA transcripts served as the template for amplifying TCR beta CDR3 regions. RT-PCR in the first round (using the HTBI primer set) targeted the TCR CDR3. A single record per CDR3 protein comes from TCRdb applying MiXCR to the multiplex PCR reads. Among 350,000 or so distinct CDR3 sequences listed, roughly 18% were seen once. Material: blood. Source of these receptors: a middle-aged woman with Graves' ophthalmopathy.

V is TRBV6-5 and J is TRBJ1-5; possibly TRBD1 for D (5 bases). The germline V gene encodes CDR1 MNHEY and CDR2 SVGAGI. The ends were cut back, 4 bases at V and 11 bases at J, with 21 bases in the middle. The CDR3 runs 15 residues. The CDR3 is CASSSIRPSETAQHF. CDR3 sequence (DNA): TGTGCCAGCAGTTCTATTAGACCCTCGGAGACAGCCCAGCATTTT.

This clonotype was recorded at least ten times. The rearrangement uses TRBV5-6 and TRBJ1-5; the match to TRBD1 covers 7 bases. The V segment lost 4 bases and the J segment 1 base; nucleotides outside the gene matches: 8. CDR3 size: 16 residues. Germline V lookup: CDR1 SGHDT, CDR2 YYEEEE. In DNA form, the CDR3 reads TGTGCCAGCAGCGTAACAGGGGATTTCAGCAATCAGCCCCAGCATTTT. Its protein product is CASSVTGDFSNQPQHF.

This clonotype appeared many times. This CDR3 is CATSRVARANYGYTF. The DNA of the CDR3 is TGTGCCACCAGCAGAGTCGCCAGGGCGAACTATGGCTACACCTTC. V gene TRBV15 combines with J gene TRBJ1-2, with D perhaps matching TRBD1 (5 bases). The germline gives CDR1 LNHNV, CDR2 YYDKDF (reference sequence). The V end was cut by 1 base, the J end by 2 bases, with 11 bases between. There are 15 residues in the CDR3.

This clonotype was observed many times. The rearrangement links TRBV9 to TRBJ2-5, with 8 bases aligning to TRBD2. Germline CDR1 is SGDLS and CDR2 is YYNGEE. Trimming took 2 bases from V and 2 from J; bases not matched to a gene: 5. This CDR3 has 15 amino acids. CDR3 sequence (DNA): TGTGCCAGCAGCGTGGTAGCGGGAACACAAGAGACCCAGTACTTC. This gives the protein CASSVVAGTQETQYF. The entire variable domain, with the rest obtained from reference TRBV9 and TRBJ2-5, is as follows: DSGVTQTPKHLITATGQRVTLRCSPRSGDLSVYWYQQSLDQGLQFLIQYYNGEERAKGNILERFSAQQFPDLHSELNLSSLELGDSALYFCASSVVAGTQETQYFGPGTRLLVL.

This clonotype was counted at least ten times. The V and J genes are TRBV2 and TRBJ1-2; the D gene is possibly TRBD1 (6 bases). The CDR3 has 15 residues. The germline V gene has CDR1 SNHLY and CDR2 FYNNEI. The V end lost 0 bases, the J end lost 4 bases, and 12 bases lay between the germline ends. The chain's CDR3 is CASSEAGGQIYGYTF. The CDR3 DNA reads TGTGCCAGCAGTGAAGCCGGAGGACAGATCTATGGCTACACCTTC.

This clonotype was seen a handful of times. The CDR3 DNA is TGTGCCAGCAGCTTCAGCGGGGCCCCCCACGAGCAGTACTTC. It specifies CASSFSGAPHEQYF. The V and J genes are TRBV5-4 and TRBJ2-7, with 7 positions matching TRBD2. There are 14 residues in the CDR3. V was clipped by 2 bases and J by 5 bases; unmatched bases: 7. CDR1 and CDR2 from the germline V gene are SGHNT and YYREEE (reference sequence).

The V call is TRBV5-4, the J call TRBJ2-7; no definite D call. V lost 6 bases, J lost 7 bases, and 17 bases lay in between. This CDR3 region has 13 residues. Germline-derived CDR1 and CDR2 are SGHNT and YYREEE (reference sequence). CDR3 in amino acids: CASNRETFGEQYF. The CDR3 nucleotides read TGTGCCAGCAACAGAGAAACCTTCGGGGAGCAGTACTTC.

There are many counts of this clonotype. The V and J genes are TRBV28 and TRBJ2-3; perhaps TRBD2 as D (6 bases). Trimming pared 2 bases from V and 2 bases from J, leaving 11 bases between. Germline CDR1 reads MDHEN; CDR2 reads SYDVKM. The CDR3 consists of 15 residues. For the CDR3, the DNA is TGTGCCAGCAGTTTAGCGGGACTTTACACAGATACGCAGTATTTT. Amino acids: CASSLAGLYTDTQYF.

CDR3 loop: CASSLTVQGNTEAFF. CDR3 DNA sequence: TGTGCCAGCAGCTTAACCGTCCAGGGGAACACTGAAGCTTTCTTT. The chain couples TRBV11-2 to TRBJ1-1; TRBD1 might be the D (5 bases). Trimming cost V 2 bases and J 1 base, with 11 bases left between them. The length of the CDR3 is 15 residues. Germline CDR1 reads SGHAT; CDR2 reads FQNNGV.

In this sample, this clonotype turned up many times. The V and J genes are TRBV19 and TRBJ1-5, with D uncertain. The ends were cut back, 1 base at V and 3 bases at J, with 4 bases in the middle. The CDR3 totals 13 residues. CDR1 and CDR2 (germline): LNHDA, SQIVND (reference sequence). As DNA, the CDR3 is TGTGCCAGTAGTATAGGATTCAATCAGCCCCAGCATTTT. It is translated as CASSIGFNQPQHF.

This clonotype was found many times. This rearrangement joins TRBV12-3 or TRBV12-4 to TRBJ2-3; 8 bases map to TRBD2. The CDR3 length is 15 residues. V shed 3 bases and J 6 bases; nucleotides not matched to a gene: 8. The CDR3 region has the DNA TGTGCCAGCAGTTTCGGGGGGGGGAAAGCGGATACGCAGTATTTT. This encodes CASSFGGGKADTQYF.

The chain has TRBV6-1 and TRBJ2-5, with unresolved D. V shed 2 bases and J shed 4 bases, with 11 bases lying between them. The length of the CDR3 is 14 residues. Germline V lookup: CDR1 MNHNS, CDR2 SASEGT. CDR3 protein: CASSEFLFRETQYF. For the CDR3, the DNA is TGTGCCAGCAGTGAATTCTTATTCCGAGAGACCCAGTACTTC.

J is TRBJ1-1 and V is TRBV6-1; 10 bases match TRBD1. CDR3 length equals 15 residues. Germline loops: CDR1 MNHNS, CDR2 SASEGT. Trimming took 5 bases from V and 6 from J; bases not matched to a gene: 9. The CDR3 DNA reads TGTGCCAGCAGTACCCGGACAGGGGGGAGCCCTGAAGCTTTCTTT. This gives the protein CASSTRTGGSPEAFF.

This clonotype was recorded at least ten times. This sequence may be a read error, since a much larger clone differs from it by one base. The J gene is TRBJ1-5, the V gene TRBV27; no firm D call. This CDR3 has 13 residues. CDR1 is MNHEY and CDR2 is SMNVEV in the germline V gene (reference sequence). V lost 2 bases, J lost 4 bases, and 6 bases lay in between. CDR3 region: CASSLVANQPQHF. Written as DNA, the CDR3 is TGTGCCAGCAGTTTAGTGGCGAATCAGCCCCAGCATTTT.

The chain links TRBV28 to TRBJ2-7; 8 bases line up with TRBD2. Trimming at V came to 6 bases and at J to 6 bases, leaving 4 bases not matched to a gene. The germline V gene has CDR1 MDHEN and CDR2 SYDVKM. This CDR3 spans 12 amino acids. The DNA of the CDR3 is TGTGCCAGCAGAAGACTAGCGTTCGAGCAGTACTTC. This codes for CASRRLAFEQYF.

The rearrangement uses TRBV6-2 or TRBV6-3 and TRBJ2-5; 14 bases map to TRBD2. The CDR3 runs to 14 residues. The germline CDR1 and CDR2 sequences are MNHEY and SVGEGT. V lost 7 bases to trimming and J lost 6 bases; unmatched junction nucleotides: 4. The CDR3 DNA reads as TGTGCCAGCAAGACTAGCGGGAGGGGTAAGACCCAGTACTTC. Protein sequence: CASKTSGRGKTQYF.

This clonotype was counted at least ten times. V and J are TRBV30 and TRBJ1-1; possible D gene TRBD1, 5 bases. CDR1 GTSNPN and CDR2 SVGIG come from the germline V gene (reference sequence). The CDR3 runs to 13 residues. The germline V and J ends were trimmed by 4 bases and 1 base, with 10 bases remaining between them. CDR3 in amino acids: CAWNKQENTEAFF. The CDR3 DNA is TGTGCCTGGAATAAACAGGAGAACACTGAAGCTTTCTTT. The full variable domain, rest sourced from reference TRBV30 and TRBJ1-1, is SQTIHQWPATLVQPVGSPLSLECTVEGTSNPNLYWYRQAAGRGLQLLFYSVGIGQISSEVPQNLSASRPQDRQFILSSKKLLLSDSGFYLCAWNKQENTEAFFGQGTRLTVV.

Only one count was recorded for this clonotype. The gene calls are TRBV15 and TRBJ2-7; D call uncertain. Looked up from germline, CDR1 is LNHNV and CDR2 is YYDKDF (reference sequence). CDR3 length: 17 residues. V was pared by 0 bases and J by 3 bases, with 18 bases between. This chain's CDR3 is CATSRDARKANNYEQYF. Here the CDR3 DNA reads TGTGCCACCAGCAGAGACGCGCGTAAAGCCAACAACTACGAGCAGTACTTC. The full variable domain, with the rest looked up from reference TRBV15 and TRBJ2-7, is DAMVIQNPRYQVTQFGKPVTLSCSQTLNHNVMYWYQQKSSQAPKLLFHYYDKDFNNEADTPDNFQSRRPNTSFCFLDIRSPGLGDTAMYLCATSRDARKANNYEQYFGPGTRLTVT.

The V call is TRBV7-8, the J call TRBJ1-1; 7 bases fit TRBD1. The ends lost 6 bases at V and 6 bases at J; junction bases unmatched: 13. CDR1 is SGHVS and CDR2 is FQNEAQ in the germline V gene. The CDR3 is made up of 15 amino acids. The CDR3 loop reads CASSPKGGQFPEAFF. The CDR3 DNA reads as TGTGCCAGCAGTCCAAAGGGGGGACAGTTCCCTGAAGCTTTCTTT.